Detailed here is one T cell receptor beta chain. The sample belongs to a study of blood T cell repertoires in COVID-19. As processed by the authors: Amplification with reference gene primers provided the estimates of nucleated cell counts. The table came from immunoSEQ multiplex PCR; TCRdb's copy has only in-frame clones and leaves some out. From that table come the V and J calls and clone size; the DNA was used to work out D and trimming. The table includes tens of thousands of clones, 89% detected once. The sequencing input was peripheral blood. The source is a woman aged 65 to 85 with acute or convalescent COVID-19.

CDR3 coding DNA: TGTGCCACCAGCAGAGATCGGGTCGAGAATCAGCCCCAGCATTTT. Protein sequence: CATSRDRVENQPQHF. The rearrangement joins TRBV15 to TRBJ1-5, with D hard to call. Germline CDR1 and CDR2: LNHNV and YYDKDF (reference sequence). The CDR3 length is 15 residues. Between the trimmed V and J ends, which lost 0 bases and 4 bases, there was a span of 10 bases. Full variable domain (outside the CDR3, taken from reference TRBV15 and TRBJ1-5): DAMVIQNPRYQVTQFGKPVTLSCSQTLNHNVMYWYQQKSSQAPKLLFHYYDKDFNNEADTPDNFQSRRPNTSFCFLDIRSPGLGDTAMYLCATSRDRVENQPQHFGDGTRLSIL.